These T cell receptor beta chains were read from a single sample in a study of shared clonotypes between healthy human individuals. The assay was immunoSEQ multiplex PCR, and TCRdb's table has in-frame clones only and misses some. The sample yields 2 million to 2.5 million clones, over 85% seen once. Material: naive CD4+ T cells sorted from blood. Source of these receptors: a man younger than 30 in good health. Each CDR3 is given with its conserved first and last residue. D genes are given only for firm matches. The size of a clone is reported for some rows only, either as once, few or many, or as a class for expanded clones.

clone_size,cdr3_length,j_call,v_call,d_call,cdr3_nt,cdr3_aa
.,14,TRBJ1-6,TRBV9,.,TGTGCCAGCAGTGAGAGCGGGTTAGGTTCACCCCTCCACTTT,CASSESGLGSPLHF
.,15,TRBJ2-7,TRBV6-1,TRBD1,TGTGCCAGCAGTCAAAGGACAGGGTTCTCCTACGAGCAGTACTTC,CASSQRTGFSYEQYF
.,19,TRBJ2-3,TRBV4-1,TRBD2,TGCGCCAGCAGCCAAGAGGGGACTAGCGGGGGCCGGGGCCCAGATACGCAGTATTTT,CASSQEGTSGGRGPDTQYF
.,16,TRBJ2-2,TRBV5-4,.,TGTGCCAGCAGCTCCCCCGGTGGGGACCCCAGGGGGGAGCTGTTTTTT,CASSSPGGDPRGELFF
.,16,TRBJ2-2,TRBV5-1,TRBD1,TGCGCCAGCAGCTTCCCGACAGGGGATCGTACCGGGGAGCTGTTTTTT,CASSFPTGDRTGELFF
.,12,TRBJ2-7,TRBV11-2,.,TGTGCCAGCAGCCGCCTGAGCTACGAGCAGTACTTC,CASSRLSYEQYF
.,13,TRBJ1-2,TRBV19,.,TGTGCCAGTAGTATCCCAGGGAACTATGGCTACACCTTC,CASSIPGNYGYTF
.,15,TRBJ2-3,TRBV4-1,.,TGCGCCAGCAGCCAAGAGGAGGCAGGGGCAGATACGCAGTATTTT,CASSQEEAGADTQYF
.,14,TRBJ1-5,TRBV9,TRBD1,TGTGCCAGCAGCCCAGGACAGGGGCGTCAGCCCCAGCATTTT,CASSPGQGRQPQHF
.,13,TRBJ1-1,TRBV27,.,TGTGCCAGCAGTTGGCAAGTGGGCACTGAAGCTTTCTTT,CASSWQVGTEAFF
.,12,TRBJ2-3,TRBV30,.,TGTGCCTGGAGTGGTCCGGGGGATACGCAGTATTTT,CAWSGPGDTQYF
.,15,TRBJ1-3,TRBV30,.,TGTGCCTGGAGTCTGGCGAGTAAACCGGGAAACACCATATATTTT,CAWSLASKPGNTIYF
once,14,TRBJ1-1,TRBV18,.,TGTGCCAGCTCACGCGTACGGGAGAACACTGAAGCTTTCTTT,CASSRVRENTEAFF
.,15,TRBJ1-5,TRBV2,TRBD1,TGTGCCAGCAGTACGGGACAGGGGGAAGGTCAGCCCCAGCATTTT,CASSTGQGEGQPQHF
.,15,TRBJ1-5,TRBV4-1,.,TGCGCCAGCAGCCAAGATAGGCAGTCGAATCAGCCCCAGCATTTT,CASSQDRQSNQPQHF
.,14,TRBJ2-7,TRBV11-3,TRBD2,TGTGCCAGCAGCCCTAGCGGCAATACCTACGAGCAGTACTTC,CASSPSGNTYEQYF
once,14,TRBJ1-2,TRBV6-5,TRBD1,TGTGCCAGCAGTCGGACAGGGGCATACTATGGCTACACCTTC,CASSRTGAYYGYTF
.,15,TRBJ2-3,TRBV18,TRBD2,TGTGCCAGCTCATCCTCAGGACTAGGTCCAGATACGCAGTATTTT,CASSSSGLGPDTQYF
.,15,TRBJ1-6,TRBV2,.,TGTGCCAGCAGTCAGGTGATATCCTATAATTCACCCCTCCACTTT,CASSQVISYNSPLHF
.,17,TRBJ2-3,TRBV5-1,TRBD1,TGCGCCAGCAGCTTGCGTGGGGGACAGCTTAGCACAGATACGCAGTATTTT,CASSLRGGQLSTDTQYF
once,15,TRBJ2-3,TRBV10-1,TRBD2,TGCGCCAGCAGTGTAGCGGGAGTTGAAACAGATACGCAGTATTTT,CASSVAGVETDTQYF
.,12,TRBJ1-2,TRBV7-2,.,TGTGCCAGCAGCACAGGGACATTAAGGAACACCTTC,CASSTGTLRNTF
.,15,TRBJ2-1,TRBV4-1,TRBD2,TGCGCCAGCAGCCGGAGCGGGGGGCCGTACAATGAGCAGTTCTTC,CASSRSGGPYNEQFF
.,16,TRBJ1-5,TRBV18,.,TGTGCCAGCTCACCGGGGGTGGGGGCTAGCAATCAGCCCCAGCATTTT,CASSPGVGASNQPQHF
.,13,TRBJ2-3,TRBV7-9,.,TGTGCCAGCAGCTCTACGCCAGCAGATACGCAGTATTTT,CASSSTPADTQYF
.,13,TRBJ1-5,TRBV27,.,TGTGCCAGCAGGTCACGGGGCAATCAGCCCCAGCATTTT,CASRSRGNQPQHF
.,13,TRBJ2-2,TRBV5-1,TRBD1,TGCGCCAGCCGGGACAGGAACACCGGGGAGCTGTTTTTT,CASRDRNTGELFF
.,14,TRBJ1-6,TRBV2,.,TGTGCCAGCTGTGACAAACCAGGCAATTCACCCCTCCACTTT,CASCDKPGNSPLHF
.,15,TRBJ1-6,TRBV2,.,TGTGCCAGCAGCGGTTTGACAGGCGATAATTCACCCCTCCACTTT,CASSGLTGDNSPLHF
.,13,TRBJ1-2,TRBV6-1,.,TGTGCCAGCAGCGAAACTTATTCGAGAGGCTACACCTTC,CASSETYSRGYTF
.,13,TRBJ2-7,TRBV4-1,.,TGCGCCAGCAGTCAATGGAGGATGGAGGAGCAGTACTTC,CASSQWRMEEQYF
.,13,TRBJ2-5,TRBV2,TRBD1,TGTGCCAGCATCAGGGGGTTCCAAGAGACCCAGTACTTC,CASIRGFQETQYF
.,13,TRBJ1-6,TRBV2,.,TGTGCCAGCAGTGTAATTGACTATTCACCCCTCCACTTT,CASSVIDYSPLHF
.,13,TRBJ2-3,TRBV27,.,TGTGCCAGCAAAGCATCAGGAATAGATACGCAGTATTTT,CASKASGIDTQYF
.,15,TRBJ2-1,TRBV7-2,TRBD2,TGTGCCAGCAGCACCCGACTAGCGGGAATCGATGAGCAGTTCTTC,CASSTRLAGIDEQFF
.,14,TRBJ2-7,TRBV9,.,TGTGCCAGCAGCCCGGACGGCAGCTCCTACGAGCAGTACTTC,CASSPDGSSYEQYF
.,15,TRBJ1-5,TRBV28,.,TGTGCCAGCAGTTCCCCCGGGGATCCCAATCAGCCCCAGCATTTT,CASSSPGDPNQPQHF
once,16,TRBJ2-5,TRBV7-9,TRBD1,TGTGCCAGCAGCCGAGGGACAGGGGGAAGAGTTGAGACCCAGTACTTC,CASSRGTGGRVETQYF
.,15,TRBJ2-7,TRBV19,.,TGTGCCAGTAGCCAAGCCTCCGGGACAACCTACGAGCAGTACTTC,CASSQASGTTYEQYF
.,12,TRBJ1-2,TRBV19,TRBD1,TGTGCCAGTAGGATTACAGGGGGTGGCTACACCTTC,CASRITGGGYTF
.,16,TRBJ1-5,TRBV7-9,.,TGTGCCAGCAGCTTAGGGTCCGGGACACCTCATCAGCCCCAGCATTTT,CASSLGSGTPHQPQHF
.,18,TRBJ2-1,TRBV7-2,TRBD2,TGTGCCAGCAGCTACCGGACCCCTTTCGGGAGGGTCAACAATGAGCAGTTCTTC,CASSYRTPFGRVNNEQFF
few,14,TRBJ2-7,TRBV30,.,TGTGCCTGGAGTGTCGGCGGGACCTCCTACGAGCAGTACTTC,CAWSVGGTSYEQYF
.,12,TRBJ1-1,TRBV6-1,.,TGTGCCAGCAGGACTAGTACTACTGAAGCTTTCTTT,CASRTSTTEAFF
.,14,TRBJ1-5,TRBV2,TRBD1,TGTGCCAGCAGCCTCGGACAGGGTGACCAGCCCCAGCATTTT,CASSLGQGDQPQHF
.,16,TRBJ2-5,TRBV4-2,.,TGTGCCAGCAGCCAAGATCAAGGGCAGCTAGGGGAGACCCAGTACTTC,CASSQDQGQLGETQYF
.,16,TRBJ2-3,TRBV11-2,TRBD2,TGTGCCAGCGGACAACTAGCGGGAGGAGGGGCAGATACGCAGTATTTT,CASGQLAGGGADTQYF
.,16,TRBJ2-1,TRBV6-1,TRBD1,TGTGCCAGCAGTGCCGCGGGACAGGGGTCCTACAATGAGCAGTTCTTC,CASSAAGQGSYNEQFF
.,17,TRBJ2-6,TRBV4-3,.,TGCGCCAGCAGCCAAGATCTTGGGTCCGGGGTCTTGCCCGTCCTGACTTTC,CASSQDLGSGVLPVLTF
.,13,TRBJ1-5,TRBV5-4,.,TGTGCCAGCAGCTTGGATTCTGTTCAGCCCCAGCATTTT,CASSLDSVQPQHF
.,10,TRBJ2-7,TRBV21-1,.,TGTGCCAGTTCGAACTACGAGCAGTACTTC,CASSNYEQYF
.,15,TRBJ2-5,TRBV7-2,TRBD1,TGTGCCAGCAGCGGGACAGGGAGCGCGTCAGAGACCCAGTACTTC,CASSGTGSASETQYF
.,17,TRBJ1-3,TRBV28,.,TGTGCCAGCAGTTTATTCGGCAGCCATAACTCTGGAAACACCATATATTTT,CASSLFGSHNSGNTIYF
.,16,TRBJ2-5,TRBV11-1,TRBD2,TGTGCCAGCAGCTTATCGGTAGCGGGGGGGCAAGAGACCCAGTACTTC,CASSLSVAGGQETQYF
.,15,TRBJ2-7,TRBV10-1,.,TGCGCCAGCAGTGAGTCTTCAGGGAGCCCCTACGAGCAGTACTTC,CASSESSGSPYEQYF
.,16,TRBJ1-2,TRBV7-2,TRBD1,TGTGCCAGCAGCTTTAGTTATGGAGGACAGGGAGGCGGCTACACCTTC,CASSFSYGGQGGGYTF
.,20,TRBJ1-6,TRBV27,.,TGTGCCAGCAGTTTTAGTGCCGGTTCTAGGGGCTACTCCTATAATTCACCCCTCCACTTT,CASSFSAGSRGYSYNSPLHF
.,14,TRBJ1-1,TRBV28,TRBD1,TGTGCCAGCAGTCCCACGACAGGGATCACTGAAGCTTTCTTT,CASSPTTGITEAFF
.,13,TRBJ2-7,TRBV5-1,.,TGCGCCAGCAGCTTGACTAGTTTCTACGAGCAGTACTTC,CASSLTSFYEQYF